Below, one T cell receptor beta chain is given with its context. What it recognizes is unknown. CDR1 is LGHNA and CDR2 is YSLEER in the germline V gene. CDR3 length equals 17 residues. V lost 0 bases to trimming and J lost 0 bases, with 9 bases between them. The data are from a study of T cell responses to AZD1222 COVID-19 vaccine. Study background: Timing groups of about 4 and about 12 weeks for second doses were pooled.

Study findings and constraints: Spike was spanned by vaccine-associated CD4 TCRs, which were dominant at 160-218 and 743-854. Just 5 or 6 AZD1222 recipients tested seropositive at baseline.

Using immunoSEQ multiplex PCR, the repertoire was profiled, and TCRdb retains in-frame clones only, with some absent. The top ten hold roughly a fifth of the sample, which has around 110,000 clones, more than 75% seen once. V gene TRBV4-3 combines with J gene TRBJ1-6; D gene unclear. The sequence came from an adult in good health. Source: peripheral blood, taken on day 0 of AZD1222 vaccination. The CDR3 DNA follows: TGCGCCAGCAGCCAAGATTTGATGAACTCCTATAATTCACCCCTCCACTTT. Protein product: CASSQDLMNSYNSPLHF.